This T cell receptor (beta chain) was identified during a study of cytomegalovirus exposure and HLA in healthy donors. In its sample, this clone was seen a few times. V shed 1 base, J shed 3 bases, and the junction held 5 bases outside the gene matches. The CDR3 is made up of 16 amino acids. Germline values: CDR1 LGHNA, CDR2 YSLEER. PCR primers comprised 60 Vbeta and 13 Jbeta primers. Method: immunoSEQ multiplex PCR; TCRdb's copy keeps in-frame clones and lacks some. The sample carries fewer than 90,000 clones, 70% recorded once. Specimen: PBMCs. The receptor was isolated from a woman aged 45 to 65 in good health and CMV-seropositive. The rearrangement joins TRBV4-3 to TRBJ2-7; 11 bases are shared with TRBD2. CDR3 residues: CASSQGLAGGNYEQYF. For the CDR3, the DNA is TGCGCCAGCAGCCAAGGGCTAGCGGGGGGAAACTACGAGCAGTACTTC.